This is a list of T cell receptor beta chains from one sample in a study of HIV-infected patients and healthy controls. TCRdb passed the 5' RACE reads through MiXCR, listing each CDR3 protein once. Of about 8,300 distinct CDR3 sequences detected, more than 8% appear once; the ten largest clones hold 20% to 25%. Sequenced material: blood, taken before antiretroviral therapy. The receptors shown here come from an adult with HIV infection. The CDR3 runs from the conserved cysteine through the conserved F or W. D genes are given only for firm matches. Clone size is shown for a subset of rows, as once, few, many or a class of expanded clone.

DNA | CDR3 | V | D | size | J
TGCAGCGTGGTGGGACAGCTCTCCTACGAGCAGTACTTC | CSVVGQLSYEQYF | TRBV29-1 | TRBD1 | large | TRBJ2-7
TGTGCCAGCAGTTTATCTTCCAGGAACGAGCAGTACTTC | CASSLSSRNEQYF | TRBV27 | - | many | TRBJ2-7
TGTGCCAGCAGTTTCCAGGGGGGGGGGCCTCAGCCCCAGCATTTT | CASSFQGGGPQPQHF | TRBV28 | TRBD1 | - | TRBJ1-5
TGTGCCAGTAGCCAGGGGTCTTATAGCAATCAGCCCCAGCATTTT | CASSQGSYSNQPQHF | TRBV19 | - | many | TRBJ1-5
TGCGCCAGCAGCCAGGGGGGGACTAGCGGTTTCTACAATGAGCAGTTCTTC | CASSQGGTSGFYNEQFF | TRBV4-1 | TRBD2 | medium-sized | TRBJ2-1
TGCGCCAGCAGCTTGCCGGCGGGCGACACCGGGGAGCTGTTTTTT | CASSLPAGDTGELFF | TRBV5-1 | - | many | TRBJ2-2
TGTGCCAGTACCCCATCCGGGTATAGCAATCAGCCCCAGCATTTT | CASTPSGYSNQPQHF | TRBV19 | - | many | TRBJ1-5
TGTGCCAGCAGTCTCAAGCGGGAGGGCCGAGCTGAGCAGTTCTTC | CASSLKREGRAEQFF | TRBV2 | TRBD2 | - | TRBJ2-1
TGTGCCAGCAGCTCGCGGGCGTCCTCTTCTGAAGCTTTCTTT | CASSSRASSSEAFF | TRBV5-4 | - | - | TRBJ1-1
TGTGCCAGCAGCTCACCGTTGAACACTGAAGCTTTCTTT | CASSSPLNTEAFF | TRBV7-2 | - | few | TRBJ1-1
TGTGCCAGCAGTTTACGGGGGGCAGAGACCCAGTACTTC | CASSLRGAETQYF | TRBV27 | - | many | TRBJ2-5
TGTGCCATCAGTGCGAGGAGGCAGGGCCACCTAGGTGGGGCCAACGTCCTGACTTTC | CAISARRQGHLGGANVLTF | TRBV10-3 | - | medium-sized | TRBJ2-6
TGTGCCAGCAGCTTCGGACTAGCGGGGGGACCGGATGAGCAGTTCTTC | CASSFGLAGGPDEQFF | TRBV7-9 | TRBD2 | many | TRBJ2-1
TGCAGCGTTGAATGGGCGGGAGGGTCCCCAGATACGCAGTATTTT | CSVEWAGGSPDTQYF | TRBV29-1 | TRBD2 | medium-sized | TRBJ2-3
TGTGCCAGCAGCTTAGCCCGGGATACGCAGTATTTT | CASSLARDTQYF | TRBV7-2 | - | medium-sized | TRBJ2-3
TGTGCCAGCAGTCAGGGGAGTGAAGCTTTCTTT | CASSQGSEAFF | TRBV6-2/TRBV6-3 | - | many | TRBJ1-1
TGCGCCAGCAGCTTTCAGGGGGCAGCCGGGGAGCTGTTTTTT | CASSFQGAAGELFF | TRBV5-1 | TRBD1 | few | TRBJ2-2
TGCGCCAGCAGCCAATACACAGGGTTTGGGTCTCAAGAGACCCAGTACTTC | CASSQYTGFGSQETQYF | TRBV4-3 | - | few | TRBJ2-5
TGTGCCAGCAGCCCCGTTGGGGGAAGAAATGAAAAACTGTTTTTT | CASSPVGGRNEKLFF | TRBV7-9 | - | many | TRBJ1-4
TGTGCCAGCCAGGGGGAGGGCGAGCAGTACTTC | CASQGEGEQYF | TRBV2 | - | many | TRBJ2-7
TGTGCCAGCAGCTTTCGGATCACTAGCGGGAGACGGAATGAGCAGTTCTTC | CASSFRITSGRRNEQFF | TRBV13 | TRBD2 | - | TRBJ2-1
TGTGCCAGCAGCCCCGGACTAGCGGGAGGGACAGATACGCAGTATTTT | CASSPGLAGGTDTQYF | TRBV7-6 | TRBD2 | many | TRBJ2-3
TGTGCCAGCAGCGGTAATTTAGGGCTCAGCAATGAAAAACTGTTTTTT | CASSGNLGLSNEKLFF | TRBV9 | - | few | TRBJ1-4
TGTGCCAGCAGTTGGACAGGGACATCGGGGAACTCCTACGAGCAGTACTTC | CASSWTGTSGNSYEQYF | TRBV27 | TRBD1 | many | TRBJ2-7
TGCAGTGCACCGTCTTTACTAGGAGTCACCGGGGAGCTGTTTTTT | CSAPSLLGVTGELFF | TRBV20-1 | - | many | TRBJ2-2
TGCGCCAGCAGCCCAGGGACAGGGGGCCTTCCACCCCTCCACTTT | CASSPGTGGLPPLHF | TRBV4-3 | TRBD1 | many | TRBJ1-6
TGTGCCACCCTAGGGACATTTTCCTACGAGCAGTACTTC | CATLGTFSYEQYF | TRBV28 | - | - | TRBJ2-7
TGCAGCGTTCGGGAGTATAATTCACCCCTCCACTTT | CSVREYNSPLHF | TRBV29-1 | - | many | TRBJ1-6
TGTGCCAGCAGCTTAGACTACAATGAGCAGTTCTTC | CASSLDYNEQFF | TRBV7-8 | - | many | TRBJ2-1
TGTGCCAGCAGAGGGGCAGGGGCCCCGAACACTGAAGCTTTCTTT | CASRGAGAPNTEAFF | TRBV28 | - | many | TRBJ1-1
TGCGCCAGCAGCTTGGGGGGGACAAATACGGGACAGAACACTGAAGCTTTCTTT | CASSLGGTNTGQNTEAFF | TRBV5-1 | - | many | TRBJ1-1
TGCAGCGCCGGGAGGACTGAAGCTTTCTTT | CSAGRTEAFF | TRBV29-1 | - | many | TRBJ1-1
TGTGCCAGTAGCCTCGGGGCCCTGGGAGGTCAGCCCCAGCATTTT | CASSLGALGGQPQHF | TRBV19 | - | medium-sized | TRBJ1-5
TGTGCCAGCAGCCTAGACAGGCGGGAGCAGTACTTC | CASSLDRREQYF | TRBV7-2 | - | medium-sized | TRBJ2-7
TGTGCCAGCAGCTTAGTCCGTGAAGAGACCCAGTACTTC | CASSLVREETQYF | TRBV7-6 | - | many | TRBJ2-5
TGTGCCAGCAGCCAAAGTCAGCGGGAGTTGGAGACCCAGTACTTC | CASSQSQRELETQYF | TRBV3-1 | TRBD2 | many | TRBJ2-5
TGTGCCAGTAGTATCAGCTCGGAGGGGATCTCCGAGCAGTACTTC | CASSISSEGISEQYF | TRBV19 | - | - | TRBJ2-7
TGTGCCAGCAGCCCCGGCAAGGCTCCTAAGGCCTACGAGCAGTACTTC | CASSPGKAPKAYEQYF | TRBV6-6 | - | many | TRBJ2-7